A few counts support the clone carrying this T cell receptor beta chain. What it binds is not known. This record comes from a study of beta chain features in type 1 diabetes. Populations obtained by sorting all exceeded 98% purity. Study observations and caveats: Across all four CD4+ subsets, people with type 1 diabetes showed modestly shorter TCRB CDR3s. PCR might preferentially amplify shorter templates, equally in patients and controls.

Sequenced material consisted of expressed TCRB transcripts (all of the isolated RNA was reverse transcribed). For naive, central memory and regulatory T cell samples, reads averaged around 3.8 million. TCRdb keeps only in-frame clones here, not all; method: immunoSEQ multiplex PCR. The table has 500,000 to 850,000 clones, 11% to 15% seen once. The TCR sequence derives from a man younger than 35 with type 1 diabetes. The sequencing input was naive CD4+ T cells from blood.

The CDR3 DNA follows: TGTGCCAGCAGCTTAGCAGGCAATCGGCAGGAAGCTTTCTTT. Encoded protein: CASSLAGNRQEAFF. The chain joins TRBV7-2 to TRBJ1-1, with D unresolved. CDR3 length: 14 amino acids. The germline V gene encodes CDR1 SGHTA and CDR2 FQGNSA. V lost 0 bases to trimming and J lost 8 bases, with 13 bases between them.